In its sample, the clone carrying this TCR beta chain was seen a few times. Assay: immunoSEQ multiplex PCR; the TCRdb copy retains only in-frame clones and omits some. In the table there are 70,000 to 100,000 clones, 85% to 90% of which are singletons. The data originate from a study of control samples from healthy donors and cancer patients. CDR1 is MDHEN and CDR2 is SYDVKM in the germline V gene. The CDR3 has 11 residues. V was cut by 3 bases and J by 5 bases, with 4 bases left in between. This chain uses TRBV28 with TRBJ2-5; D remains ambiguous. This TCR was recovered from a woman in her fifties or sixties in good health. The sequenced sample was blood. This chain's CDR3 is CASSLDETQYF. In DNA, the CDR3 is TGTGCCAGCAGTTTGGACGAGACCCAGTACTTC.